A selection of T cell receptor beta chains follows, all from one sample in a study of blood T cell repertoires in COVID-19. Data came from immunoSEQ multiplex PCR; TCRdb stores just in-frame clones and leaves some out. The table shows around 140,000 clones, with roughly 80% occurring only once. Source material: peripheral blood. Receptors were obtained from a woman in her forties or fifties with active or convalescent COVID-19. The CDR3 runs from the conserved cysteine through the conserved F or W. Each record gives: V gene, J gene, D gene, clone size, CDR3 DNA, CDR3 protein. D genes are given only for firm matches. Only part of the rows carry a size: once, few, many, or a class if the clone is expanded.

TRBV29-1	TRBJ2-3	-	once	TGCAGCCCTGAACTAGCCATCTTCACAGATACGCAGTATTTT	CSPELAIFTDTQYF
TRBV7-3	TRBJ2-2	TRBD1	few	TGTGCCAGCAGCTCCCGACAGGGGGGCACCGGGGAGCTGTTTTTT	CASSSRQGGTGELFF
TRBV7-2	TRBJ1-1	-	-	TGTGCCAGCAGCTTAGCGTTCGGGGTGGAAGCTTTCTTT	CASSLAFGVEAFF
TRBV9	TRBJ2-2	TRBD2	-	TGTGCCAGCAGCGCCCACCCCCTGGAGGCGGGGGCGAACACCGGGGAGCTGTTTTTT	CASSAHPLEAGANTGELFF
TRBV5-4	TRBJ1-1	-	once	TGTGCCAGCAGCCCTAACCGGGGGGGGCGCCTTGACACTGAAGCTTTCTTT	CASSPNRGGRLDTEAFF
TRBV6-5	TRBJ1-6	-	few	TGTGCCAGCAGAGGGGACTTTTTCAATAATTCACCCCTCCACTTT	CASRGDFFNNSPLHF
TRBV9	TRBJ2-1	TRBD2	-	TGTGCCAGCAGCGCCGAGGGACTAGCGGGGTACAATGAGCAGTTCTTC	CASSAEGLAGYNEQFF
TRBV7-8	TRBJ2-1	-	-	TGTGCCAGCAGCTCTACAAGGGGCCCCAACAATGAGCAGTTCTTC	CASSSTRGPNNEQFF
TRBV5-1	TRBJ1-2	TRBD1	once	TGCGCCAGCAGCAAGGGACAGGGTAGAAACTATGGCTACACCTTC	CASSKGQGRNYGYTF
TRBV6-1	TRBJ2-1	TRBD2	-	TGTGCCAGCAGCGAAGAAGGGACTAGCGGACTCTACAATGAGCAGTTCTTC	CASSEEGTSGLYNEQFF
TRBV28	TRBJ2-7	TRBD2	-	TGTGCCAGCAGTCCCCCGGCTAGCGGAGGGGACGAGCAGTACTTC	CASSPPASGGDEQYF
TRBV5-6	TRBJ2-5	-	-	TGTGCCAGCAGCTTCACAGGGAGGGCCCAAGAGACCCAGTACTTC	CASSFTGRAQETQYF
TRBV9	TRBJ1-1	-	-	TGTGCCAGCAGCTCCATGGGGGGGATCGGCACTGAAGCTTTCTTT	CASSSMGGIGTEAFF
TRBV7-2	TRBJ1-4	-	-	TGTGCCAGCACCCTTGACGGGGGGCGTTCAAGTGAAAAACTGTTTTTT	CASTLDGGRSSEKLFF
TRBV19	TRBJ1-1	TRBD1	-	TGTGCCAGTAGTAAGCCCGACAGGGGAGGGCATGAAGCTTTCTTT	CASSKPDRGGHEAFF
TRBV5-6	TRBJ1-4	TRBD1	once	TGTGCCAGCAGCAGAACGGGGGACAGGGCAATTGAAAAACTGTTTTTT	CASSRTGDRAIEKLFF
TRBV28	TRBJ1-2	-	-	TGTGCCAGCAGTTCACAGACCCGGACACCCAGACATGGCTACACCTTC	CASSSQTRTPRHGYTF
TRBV27	TRBJ2-7	TRBD2	-	TGTGCCAGCAGACCTCCGGGACTAGGGTACGAGCAGTACTTC	CASRPPGLGYEQYF
TRBV25-1	TRBJ1-3	-	-	TGTGCCAGCAGTGAATCAGCACAGAGCTCTGGAAACACCATATATTTT	CASSESAQSSGNTIYF
TRBV28	TRBJ1-1	-	-	TGTGCCAGCCCCCCAACATGGGGGCCCTCGAACACTGAAGCTTTCTTT	CASPPTWGPSNTEAFF
TRBV6-2/TRBV6-3	TRBJ2-1	TRBD2	once	TGTGCCAGCAGTGGAGTCCTAGCGGGGGGGCCCCACAATGAGCAGTTCTTC	CASSGVLAGGPHNEQFF
TRBV30	TRBJ1-5	-	-	TGTGCCTGGAACCCGGGGATTGGCAATCAGCCCCAGCATTTT	CAWNPGIGNQPQHF
TRBV5-5	TRBJ2-7	-	-	TGTGCCAGCAGCTCTCCGGGGTTATCCTACGAGCAGTACTTC	CASSSPGLSYEQYF
TRBV5-1	TRBJ2-3	-	many	TGCGCCAGCAGCTTGGAGGGGAGGAGCGGCACAGATACGCAGTATTTT	CASSLEGRSGTDTQYF
TRBV19	TRBJ2-7	-	-	TGTGCCAGTAGTCCCGGGGGGACAAGGAGATTCGAGCAGTACTTC	CASSPGGTRRFEQYF
TRBV6-5	TRBJ1-5	TRBD1	-	TGTGCCAGCAGCCCGGACAGGGCTGGCAATCAGCCCCAGCATTTT	CASSPDRAGNQPQHF
TRBV9	TRBJ2-7	TRBD2	-	TGTGCCAGCAGCGTAGAACTGCTAGCGGGAAGGAAAGCTCCCTACGAGCAGTACTTC	CASSVELLAGRKAPYEQYF
TRBV15	TRBJ2-3	-	-	TGTGCCACCGAGCGAGCAGATACGCAGTATTTT	CATERADTQYF
TRBV6-1	TRBJ2-7	-	-	TGTGCCAGCAGTGAAGTTTGGGGAGCTCCCTACGAGCAGTACTTC	CASSEVWGAPYEQYF
TRBV24-1	TRBJ1-1	TRBD1	-	TGTGCCACCAGTGATTTTTCGACAGGGCACATGAACACTGAAGCTTTCTTT	CATSDFSTGHMNTEAFF
TRBV11-3	TRBJ2-1	-	-	TGTGCCAGCAGCCCCACTAGTCTCAATGAGCAGTTCTTC	CASSPTSLNEQFF
TRBV7-3	TRBJ1-3	-	once	TGTGCCAGCAGCTTAACAGGGGGAAACTCTGGAAACACCATATATTTT	CASSLTGGNSGNTIYF
TRBV7-2	TRBJ2-7	-	few	TGTGCCAGCAGCCCGGGGTTTACTACAGAGAAGTACTTC	CASSPGFTTEKYF
TRBV19	TRBJ2-1	TRBD1	few	TGTGCCAGTAATCCCGGCCGGGGACAGGGGTACAATGAGCAGTTCTTC	CASNPGRGQGYNEQFF
TRBV7-6	TRBJ2-3	TRBD2	-	TGTGCCAGCAGCTTCGGGGGGGGGACAGATACGCAGTATTTT	CASSFGGGTDTQYF
TRBV4-2	TRBJ2-1	TRBD2	-	TGTGCCAGCAGCCAAGATCCGGGGGGATCCTACAATGAGCAGTTCTTC	CASSQDPGGSYNEQFF